Following are 25 T cell receptor beta chains from one sample sequenced in a study of vaccination and CD4 T cells after COVID-19. No antigen is known for these receptors. Treatment in this sample: roughly nine-day PBMC culture with coronavirus spike peptide pools or control peptides (ViraFEST assay). Cultured CD4+ T cell DNA underwent sequencing with the Oncomine TCR Beta short-read assay. TCRdb reprocessed the PCR reads with MiXCR, giving one entry per CDR3 protein. The sample consists of approximately 11,000 distinct CDR3 sequences, 65% to 75% of them appearing once. The sequenced sample consisted of CD4+ T cells from blood, cultured in vitro. Receptors originate from a human donor who had recovered from COVID-19.

The gene calls are TRBV19 and TRBJ1-1, with 8 bases identical to TRBD1. The CDR3 consists of 17 residues. The V and J ends lost 3 bases and 4 bases, in that order; junction bases with no gene match: 13. Per the germline V gene, CDR1 is LNHDA and CDR2 is SQIVND (reference sequence). The CDR3 bases are TGTGCCAGTAGTATCCGCGGACAGGGATCGTCGCGCACTGAAGCTTTCTTT. It specifies CASSIRGQGSSRTEAFF.

The J gene is TRBJ1-1, the V gene TRBV20-1, with D possibly TRBD1 on 5 matching bases. CDR1 and CDR2 (germline): DFQATT, SNEGSKA (reference sequence). This CDR3 has 17 residues. Trimming pared 2 bases from V and 5 bases from J, leaving 24 bases between. CDR3 region: CSARHGGFGVLRTEAFF. CDR3 in DNA: TGCAGTGCTAGACACGGGGGATTTGGGGTTTTGAGGACTGAAGCTTTCTTT.

This chain's CDR3 is CSASTGTVNQETQYF. The CDR3 DNA follows: TGCAGTGCAAGTACCGGGACAGTGAACCAAGAGACCCAGTACTTC. The chain links TRBV20-1 to TRBJ2-5; TRBD1 matches at 7 bases. V lost 6 bases, J lost 0 bases, and 10 bases stayed unmatched. Per the germline V gene, CDR1 is DFQATT and CDR2 is SNEGSKA (reference sequence). The length of the CDR3 is 15 residues.

V and J are TRBV6-5 and TRBJ1-1; D gene uncertain. The CDR3 contains 13 residues. The V gene lost 2 bases and the J gene lost 4 bases, with 8 bases spanning the gap. CDR1 and CDR2 (germline): MNHEY, SVGAGI. The CDR3 DNA sequence: TGTGCCAGCAGTTACGGCAGAGGCACTGAAGCTTTCTTT. Its translation: CASSYGRGTEAFF.

In this sample, this clonotype turned up a few times. The CDR3 sequence: CAWRGPRGAEKLFF. DNA for the CDR3: TGTGCCTGGAGGGGACCGCGGGGGGCGGAAAAACTGTTTTTT. V usage is TRBV30 and J usage is TRBJ1-4; weak D call: TRBD1 (6 bases). The CDR3 has 14 residues. CDR1 and CDR2 from the germline V gene are GTSNPN and SVGIG (reference sequence). The ends were cut back, 3 bases at V and 8 bases at J, with 16 bases in the middle.

This clonotype was detected once. The chain has TRBV6-1 and TRBJ2-1; 9 bases align to TRBD1. The CDR3 loop spans 15 amino acids. With V trimmed by 6 bases and J by 4 bases, 7 bases remained unmatched. CDR1 and CDR2 (germline): MNHNS, SASEGT. The CDR3 loop reads CASRMTGGRYNEQFF. The CDR3 DNA reads as TGTGCCAGCAGAATGACAGGGGGGAGGTACAATGAGCAGTTCTTC.

The rearrangement links TRBV12-5 to TRBJ1-6; D unclear. The CDR3 extends over 12 amino acids. The ends were cut back, 5 bases at V and 13 bases at J, with 12 bases in the middle. CDR1 LGHNT and CDR2 FRNRAP come from the germline V gene. This CDR3 reads CASGVGVPPLHF. The CDR3 nucleotides read TGTGCTAGTGGTGTTGGGGTACCCCCCCTCCACTTT.

The genes are TRBV20-1 and TRBJ2-4; D gene unclear. CDR1 is DFQATT, CDR2 SNEGSKA, per germline (reference sequence). The CDR3 consists of 13 residues. The ends were cut back, 3 bases at V and 6 bases at J, with 12 bases in the middle. CDR3 in amino acids: CSARIYLGNIQYF. The DNA for the CDR3 is TGCAGTGCTAGGATCTACCTTGGAAACATTCAGTACTTC.

The genes are TRBV20-1 and TRBJ1-5; no firm D call. CDR1 and CDR2 from the germline V gene are DFQATT and SNEGSKA (reference sequence). V was shortened by 3 bases and J by 2 bases, with 14 bases between the two germline ends. The CDR3 spans 15 residues. CDR3 coding DNA: TGCAGTGCTAGCTCAGTCGGTTTACGCAATCAGCCCCAGCATTTT. It codes for CSASSVGLRNQPQHF.

This clonotype was counted only a few times. The genes are TRBV7-2 and TRBJ2-2, with TRBD1 matching 7 bases. The CDR3 runs 15 residues. The germline CDR1 and CDR2 sequences are SGHTA and FQGNSA. V lost 5 bases and J lost 3; bases outside the gene matches: 6. The CDR3 sequence is CASSSRDRHTGELFF. CDR3 coding DNA: TGTGCCAGCAGCAGCCGGGACAGACACACCGGGGAGCTGTTTTTT.

V is TRBV10-3 and J is TRBJ2-2, with D possibly called TRBD1 or TRBD2 (5 bases each). Per the germline V gene, CDR1 is ENHRY and CDR2 is SYGVKD. The CDR3 length is 18 residues. Trimming took off 5 bases at V and 0 bases at J, with 19 bases between the two ends. The CDR3 here is CAISTSLTGTANTGELFF. The CDR3 DNA follows: TGTGCCATCAGTACCTCCCTGACCGGGACCGCGAACACCGGGGAGCTGTTTTTT.

This CDR3 is CSARAATSGALSYEQYF. DNA of the CDR3: TGCAGTGCTAGGGCCGCTACTAGCGGGGCCCTGTCCTACGAGCAGTACTTC. The chain joins TRBV20-1 to TRBJ2-7, with TRBD2 identical over 10 bases. V was clipped by 3 bases and J by 1 base; unmatched bases: 12. This CDR3 contains 17 residues. Germline assignment: CDR1 DFQATT and CDR2 SNEGSKA (reference sequence).

The chain uses TRBV15 and TRBJ2-7, with D perhaps TRBD2 (5 bases). Germline loops: CDR1 LNHNV, CDR2 YYDKDF (reference sequence). CDR3 length equals 16 residues. Trimming left V 1 base short and J 6 bases short, with 19 bases between. The CDR3 DNA sequence: TGTGCCACCAGCAGAGGCTTAGGACTTACCCTCTCCGAGCAGTACTTC. The encoded protein is CATSRGLGLTLSEQYF. Together with reference TRBV15 and TRBJ2-7, the CDR3 gives the full variable domain: DAMVIQNPRYQVTQFGKPVTLSCSQTLNHNVMYWYQQKSSQAPKLLFHYYDKDFNNEADTPDNFQSRRPNTSFCFLDIRSPGLGDTAMYLCATSRGLGLTLSEQYFGPGTRLTVT.

This chain connects TRBV6-1 to TRBJ2-2; D gene uncertain. Germline V gives CDR1 MNHNS, CDR2 SASEGT. With 5 bases removed from V and 5 bases from J, the gap between germline ends came to 18 bases. There are 16 residues in the CDR3. This CDR3 reads CASSLTTLAPTGELFF. The CDR3 DNA is TGTGCCAGCAGTCTCACGACCTTGGCCCCAACCGGGGAGCTGTTTTTT.

The gene calls are TRBV20-1 and TRBJ2-7; 8 bases match TRBD2. The CDR3 covers 12 residues. Germline-derived CDR1 and CDR2 are DFQATT and SNEGSKA (reference sequence). With 3 bases clipped from V and 2 bases from J, the junction kept 0 bases outside the gene matches. As DNA, the CDR3 is TGCAGTGCTAGGGGACTAGCCTACGAGCAGTACTTC. It is translated as CSARGLAYEQYF.

The chain combines TRBV12-3 or TRBV12-4 with TRBJ2-1, with TRBD2 matching over 10 bases. CDR3 size: 15 residues. The junction had 7 bases not matched to a gene; V was cut back by 7 bases and J by 4 bases. The CDR3: CASNPSGSVYNEQFF. The DNA of the CDR3 is TGTGCCAGCAATCCTAGCGGGAGCGTATACAATGAGCAGTTCTTC.

The chain uses TRBV6-1 and TRBJ1-2; D perhaps matches TRBD1 (6 bases). Between the trimmed V and J ends, which lost 4 bases and 5 bases, there was a span of 23 bases. The CDR3 is made up of 17 amino acids. CDR1 and CDR2 (germline): MNHNS, SASEGT. This chain's CDR3 is CASSASLRLRRGYGYTF. In DNA, the CDR3 is TGTGCCAGCAGTGCATCCCTCCGACTACGGAGGGGGTATGGCTACACCTTC.

The chain joins TRBV11-3 to TRBJ2-7, with TRBD2 matching 7 bases. The CDR3 totals 13 residues. Germline assignment: CDR1 SGHNT and CDR2 YENEEA. V trimming: 4 bases; J trimming: 1 base; junction bases outside the gene matches: 1. CDR3 loop: CASSWRGSYEQYF. The CDR3 DNA sequence: TGTGCCAGCAGCTGGCGGGGGTCCTACGAGCAGTACTTC. The whole variable domain, filled in from reference TRBV11-3 and TRBJ2-7, reads EAGVVQSPRYKIIEKKQPVAFWCNPISGHNTLYWYLQNLGQGPELLIRYENEEAVDDSQLPKDRFSAERLKGVDSTLKIQPAELGDSAVYLCASSWRGSYEQYFGPGTRLTVT.

This clonotype was seen only a few times. This sequence joins TRBV20-1 and TRBJ1-2, with a possible D match to TRBD1 (5 bases). The germline CDR1 and CDR2 sequences are DFQATT and SNEGSKA (reference sequence). The CDR3 is 17 residues long. V gave up 0 bases and J gave up 1 base, with 18 bases separating them. The CDR3 here is CSARDQGRERFNYGYTF. In DNA form, the CDR3 reads TGCAGTGCTAGAGATCAAGGCAGGGAAAGGTTTAACTATGGCTACACCTTC.

This sequence joins TRBV6-1 and TRBJ2-7, with TRBD1 identical over 7 bases. V trimming: 5 bases; J trimming: 3 bases; junction bases outside the gene matches: 4. There are 13 residues in the CDR3. Germline V CDR1 and CDR2: MNHNS, SASEGT. The CDR3 reads CASSRDSNYEQYF. The CDR3 DNA follows: TGTGCCAGCAGTCGGGACAGTAACTACGAGCAGTACTTC.

The rearrangement joins TRBV27 to TRBJ1-6; possible D gene TRBD1, 5 bases. CDR1 MNHEY and CDR2 SMNVEV come from the germline V gene (reference sequence). Trimming pared 9 bases from V and 7 bases from J, leaving 16 bases between. This CDR3 is built from 14 residues. In nucleotides, the CDR3 is TGTGCCAGTCACCCCCAGGGTCCCAATTCACCCCTCCACTTT. Translating it yields CASHPQGPNSPLHF.

This clonotype was detected once. The J gene is TRBJ2-1, the V gene TRBV7-6, with no clear D. V was trimmed by 1 base and J by 9 bases, leaving 16 bases between them. The CDR3 loop spans 15 amino acids. Per the germline V gene, CDR1 is SGHVS and CDR2 is FNYEAQ. The CDR3 sequence is CASSLVAGPLGEQFF. The CDR3 DNA reads as TGTGCCAGCAGCTTAGTGGCCGGACCTTTGGGTGAGCAGTTCTTC.

This clonotype appeared a few times. The chain carries TRBV19 and TRBJ1-5; 9 bases fit TRBD1. V dropped 4 bases and J dropped 7; count of bases not matched to a gene: 11. The CDR3 length is 16 residues. Germline CDR1 is LNHDA and CDR2 is SQIVND (reference sequence). The CDR3 reads CASSRADRGAGQPQHF. The CDR3 DNA sequence: TGTGCCAGTAGTAGGGCAGACAGGGGGGCGGGCCAGCCCCAGCATTTT. Using reference TRBV19 and TRBJ1-5 for the parts outside the CDR3, the full variable domain is DGGITQSPKYLFRKEGQNVTLSCEQNLNHDAMYWYRQDPGQGLRLIYYSQIVNDFQKGDIAEGYSVSREKKESFPLTVTSAQKNPTAFYLCASSRADRGAGQPQHFGDGTRLSIL.

CDR3 sequence reads: CASSIGTANNSPLHF. CDR3 sequence (DNA): TGTGCCAGCAGCATCGGGACAGCTAATAATTCACCCCTCCACTTT. The genes are TRBV12-3 or TRBV12-4 and TRBJ1-6, with 7 bases lining up with TRBD1. This CDR3 is 15 amino acids long. The V and J ends lost 6 bases and 5 bases, in that order; junction bases with no gene match: 7.

V gene TRBV10-1 combines with J gene TRBJ1-3, with D tentatively TRBD1 (5 bases). Germline-derived CDR1 and CDR2 are WNHNN and SYGVQD (reference sequence). The CDR3 loop spans 16 amino acids. Deletions cut 0 bases from V and 0 bases from J, with 9 bases between. The CDR3 DNA reads TGCGCCAGCAGTGAGTCGACAGCTAGCTCTGGAAACACCATATATTTT. Encoded protein: CASSESTASSGNTIYF.